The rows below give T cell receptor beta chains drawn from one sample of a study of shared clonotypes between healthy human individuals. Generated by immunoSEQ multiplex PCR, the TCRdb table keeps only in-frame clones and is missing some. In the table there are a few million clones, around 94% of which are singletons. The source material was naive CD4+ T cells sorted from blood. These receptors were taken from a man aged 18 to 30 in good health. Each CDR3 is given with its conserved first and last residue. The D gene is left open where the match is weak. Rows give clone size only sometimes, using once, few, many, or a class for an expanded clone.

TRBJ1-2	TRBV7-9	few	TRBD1	TGTGCCAGCAGTTTACTGACAGGGGTGAATGGCTACACCTTC	CASSLLTGVNGYTF
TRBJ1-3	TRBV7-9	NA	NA	TGTGCCAGCAGCTTAGCGCTGAGGAACTCTGGAAACACCATATATTTT	CASSLALRNSGNTIYF
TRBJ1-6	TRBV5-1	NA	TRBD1	TGCGCCAGCACCTGGGACAGAGACTCACCCCTCCACTTT	CASTWDRDSPLHF
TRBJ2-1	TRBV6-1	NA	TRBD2	TGTGCCAGCAGTGTAGACCCTAGCGGCCCTTATGAGCAGTTCTTC	CASSVDPSGPYEQFF
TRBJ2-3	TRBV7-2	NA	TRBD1	TGTGCCAGCAGCTTAGGTCTGGGACAGGGCACAGATACGCAGTATTTT	CASSLGLGQGTDTQYF
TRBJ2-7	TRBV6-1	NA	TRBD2	TGTGCCAGCAGGACTAGCTCTGGCGAGCAGTACTTC	CASRTSSGEQYF
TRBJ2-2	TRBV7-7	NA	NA	TGTGCTAGCAGCCGCCGACAGGGAGGCGGGGAGCTGTTTTTT	CASSRRQGGGELFF
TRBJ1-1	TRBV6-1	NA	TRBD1	TGTGCCAGCAGTGATCGAGGGGGCAGGAGCACTGAAGCTTTCTTT	CASSDRGGRSTEAFF
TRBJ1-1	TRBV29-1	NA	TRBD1	TGCAGCGGCGGGACAGGGGGCGCTCGGACTGAAGCTTTCTTT	CSGGTGGARTEAFF
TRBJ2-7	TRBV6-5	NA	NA	TGTGCCAGCAGTCCCGGGGCCTACGAGCAGTACTTC	CASSPGAYEQYF
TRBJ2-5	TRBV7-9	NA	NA	TGTGCCAGCAGCCAGACCGGGACTCTTGGAGAGACCCAGTACTTC	CASSQTGTLGETQYF
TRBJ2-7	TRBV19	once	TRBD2	TGTGCCAGTAGTTTACTACTGACTAGCGGGGGCTACGAGCAGTACTTC	CASSLLLTSGGYEQYF
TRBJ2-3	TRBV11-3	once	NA	TGTGCCAGCAGCTTAGGAGCGGTCACAGATACGCAGTATTTT	CASSLGAVTDTQYF